The T cell receptor beta chain described here comes from a study of T cells expressing NK-cell markers (TCRdb year 2020). As for the study more broadly: Three sorted T-cell subsets (CD3+CD56+NKG2C+, CD3+CD56+NKG2C- and CD3+CD56-NKG2C+) from roughly 8 donors had their TCR beta-chain repertoires profiled. Among the eight sequenced donors, only one was HCMV-seronegative, while the other seven were HCMV-seropositive. All eight donors whose samples were sequenced were randomly selected healthy volunteers, three of them men and five women. The libraries were sequenced on Illumina HiSeq 2000/2500, MiSeq or NextSeq, producing 2 x 150 bp reads.

The CDR3 spans 18 residues, from the cysteine through the phenylalanine. The entry carries no DNA sequence. Findings and caveats that apply to the study as a whole: In five to seven donors, the dominant CD3+CD56+NKG2C+ clonotypes were among the top 10 CD8+ clonotypes and accounted for about 1.0-7.0% of CD8+ T cells. Those dominant clonotypes were again the most abundant among CD3+CD56-NKG2C+ cells in a few donors, at about 28.3-60.1%. Whether the expanded NKG2C-expressing T cell clones were specific for HCMV antigens was left unclear.

With respect to this clonotype: What this receptor recognizes is not known.

TCRdb names Illumina HiSeq 2000 as the instrument used. The TCR beta cDNA libraries were made using 5'RACE template switching, a step that added both a universal primer site and unique molecular identifiers. cDNA synthesis was primed from the TCR beta constant segment and was followed by two successive PCR amplification steps. As for how the authors treated the data: MIGEC was used to demultiplex reads and group reads by UMI, and MiTCR was used to assemble and quantify clonotypes. To exclude erroneous sequences, only TCR cDNA sequences supported by at least two reads were retained. The tcR package was used for downstream repertoire analysis, and clonotypes were matched across fractions by CDR3 nucleotide sequence plus V segment. VDJmatch was used to annotate antigen specificity against VDJdb, with one amino acid substitution in CDR3 allowed. TCRdb reanalyzed the reads, keeping one entry per CDR3 protein sequence and omitting DNA. The V and J calls and clone size come from TCRdb's table, not from the authors' own analysis. The table of this sample itemizes approximately 440,000 distinct CDR3 sequences. The top ten clonotypes cover under 1.5% of the sample.

HCMV serostatus was determined by detecting HCMV-specific IgG in serum with a commercial ELISA kit. Ficoll density gradient centrifugation was used to isolate peripheral blood mononuclear cells from blood. Sequencing was done on a sample of blood T cells: a sorted CD56 or NKG2C T cell subset, CD4+ or CD8+ T cells, or bulk PBMC T cells (not recorded which). The sequence came from a woman aged 45-59 years in good health. Donor details come from another sample of the same person, matched by shared clones. The rearrangement joined TRBV12-3 or TRBV12-4 to TRBJ2-1; TCRdb lists TRBD2, though no DNA is available to test this call. CDR3 sequence: CASSTSSGRAASYNEQFF.